This TCR beta chain derives from a study of OX40 agonist ivuxolimab in advanced cancers. On the study more broadly: Prior checkpoint blockade (anti-PD-1, anti-PD-L1 or anti-CTLA-4) was permitted; approximately 41% had it. Study-level results: The mean number of expanded clones was higher in CD8+ T cells than in CD4+. Both blood CD4+ and CD8+ T cells showed clonal growth by week 6 at 0.1 to 3.0 mg/kg.

Concerning this clone itself: Its antigen is not known.

The CDR3 is 19 residues long. Deletions cut 0 bases from V and 0 bases from J, with 21 bases between. In germline, CDR1 is SNHLY, CDR2 FYNNEI. TCRdb keeps only in-frame clones here, not all; method: immunoSEQ multiplex PCR. The sample shows more than 55,000 clones, approximately 86% of them seen only once. Material: CD4+ or CD8+ T cells sorted from blood, obtained in a trial of the OX40 agonist ivuxolimab. This receptor was obtained from an adult with an advanced solid tumor such as melanoma, head and neck, liver or kidney cancer. This chain connects TRBV2 to TRBJ2-7; D is uncertain. The CDR3 sequence is CASSEARLLGATISYEQYF. In nucleotides, the CDR3 is TGTGCCAGCAGTGAAGCCCGGCTATTAGGTGCAACAATCTCCTACGAGCAGTACTTC. The full variable domain, rest sourced from reference TRBV2 and TRBJ2-7, is EPEVTQTPSHQVTQMGQEVILRCVPISNHLYFYWYRQILGQKVEFLVSFYNNEISEKSEIFDDQFSVERPDGSNFTLKIRSTKLEDSAMYFCASSEARLLGATISYEQYFGPGTRLTVT.